The entry below describes one T cell receptor (beta chain). The data were taken from a study of T cell changes during pregnancy in multiple sclerosis. Assay: immunoSEQ multiplex PCR; the TCRdb copy retains only in-frame clones and omits some. The sample carries about 37,000 clones, around 90% recorded once. The germline V gene encodes CDR1 MDHEN and CDR2 SYDVKM. V was shortened by 2 bases and J by 0 bases, with 29 bases between the two germline ends. This CDR3 contains 22 residues. The receptor was isolated from a female donor in good health, enrolled as a control in a pregnancy study. The gene calls are TRBV28 and TRBJ2-1, with D possibly TRBD2 on 6 matching bases. Sequencing used CD4+ T cells from peripheral blood mononuclear cells, obtained in the third trimester of pregnancy. CDR3 region: CASSLGTRWSSGPPSSYNEQFF. Written as DNA, the CDR3 is TGTGCCAGCAGTTTAGGGACTCGGTGGAGTAGCGGTCCTCCCAGCTCCTACAATGAGCAGTTCTTC.